A single sample is the source of the 2 T cell receptor beta chains below, sequenced in a study of T-cell reconstitution after alpha-beta-depleted transplantation in children. Construction of the TCRbeta library involved unique molecular identifiers. TCRdb re-called the PCR reads through MiXCR, storing one row per CDR3 protein. Of about 98,000 distinct CDR3 sequences listed, less than 25% are singletons. Material: PBMCs, obtained before TCRalphabeta/CD19-depleted stem cell transplant. These receptors were obtained from a boy between 2 and 10 years old with acute lymphoblastic leukemia, due to receive a stem cell transplant.

This clonotype was seen at least ten times. The rearrangement links TRBV20-1 to TRBJ2-7, with 8 bases matching TRBD1. The germline V gene encodes CDR1 DFQATT and CDR2 SNEGSKA (reference sequence). V shed 2 bases and J 2 bases; nucleotides not matched to a gene: 11. The CDR3 has 16 amino acids. The CDR3 is CSARTLDRGGPYEQYF. The CDR3 bases are TGCAGTGCTAGAACCCTCGACAGGGGCGGCCCCTACGAGCAGTACTTC.

The chain combines TRBV6-5 with TRBJ1-3; possibly TRBD1 for D (6 bases). Germline V gene data show CDR1 as MNHEY and CDR2 as SVGAGI. V gave up 0 bases and J gave up 8 bases, with 11 bases separating them. This CDR3 spans 14 amino acids. The CDR3, as DNA: TGTGCCAGCAGTTACTCGACAGGTTTCCACACCATATATTTT. Its translation: CASSYSTGFHTIYF.